This T cell receptor beta chain was recovered during a study of blood T cell repertoires in COVID-19. Study-wide background: COVID-19 samples, acute and convalescent, were from the United States, Italy and Spain. PBMCs, B-cell-depleted T cells, or T cells were the source of the cDNA or gDNA that made up the material.

Original methodology: Amplified reference gene primers provided the basis for estimating nucleated cell counts. Profiled with immunoSEQ multiplex PCR; TCRdb holds only in-frame clones, not every one. D and trimming come from the DNA, and the V and J calls and clone size come from that table. The table has around 130,000 clones, more than 75% seen once. Trimming took 2 bases from V and 0 from J; bases not matched to a gene: 2. In germline, CDR1 is SGHDT, CDR2 YYEEEE. The CDR3 runs 15 residues. The chain employs TRBV5-6 and TRBJ1-3; 7 bases are a match to TRBD1. The specimen was peripheral blood. This TCR derives from a man aged 55 to 70 with acute or convalescent COVID-19. The CDR3 sequence: CASSLQGFSGNTIYF. For the CDR3, the DNA is TGTGCCAGCAGCTTACAGGGGTTCTCTGGAAACACCATATATTTT.